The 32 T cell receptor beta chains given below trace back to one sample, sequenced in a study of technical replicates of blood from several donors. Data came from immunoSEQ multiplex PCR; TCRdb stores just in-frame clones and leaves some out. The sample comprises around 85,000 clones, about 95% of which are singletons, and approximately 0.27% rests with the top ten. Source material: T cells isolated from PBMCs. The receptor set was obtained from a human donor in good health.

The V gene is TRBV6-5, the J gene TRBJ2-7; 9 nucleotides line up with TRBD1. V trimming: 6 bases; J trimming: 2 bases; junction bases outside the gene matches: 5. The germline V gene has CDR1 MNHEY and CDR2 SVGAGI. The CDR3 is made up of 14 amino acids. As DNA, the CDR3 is TGTGCCAGCAGGGCGGGACAGGGAGCCTACGAGCAGTACTTC. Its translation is CASRAGQGAYEQYF.

CDR3 loop: CASSRGLAGLADTQYF. CDR3 nucleotides: TGCGCCAGCAGCAGAGGACTAGCGGGATTGGCAGATACGCAGTATTTT. The chain has TRBV5-1 and TRBJ2-3, with TRBD2 identical over 12 bases. Trimming took 4 bases from V and 4 from J; bases not matched to a gene: 7. The CDR3 totals 16 residues. Germline V gene lookup returns CDR1 SGHRS and CDR2 YFSETQ. The full variable domain, completed using reference TRBV5-1 and TRBJ2-3, is KAGVTQTPRYLIKTRGQQVTLSCSPISGHRSVSWYQQTPGQGLQFLFEYFSETQRNKGNFPGRFSGRQFSNSRSEMNVSTLELGDSALYLCASSRGLAGLADTQYFGPGTRLTVL.

In nucleotides, the CDR3 is TGTGCCAGCATCATCTCCGGGGTTGGCGAGCAGTACTTC. It codes for CASIISGVGEQYF. The rearrangement links TRBV11-2 to TRBJ2-7, with D possibly matching TRBD2 (5 bases). This CDR3 comprises 13 residues. Trimming removed 7 bases from V and 6 bases from J, with 16 bases in between. Germline V gives CDR1 SGHAT, CDR2 FQNNGV. The full variable domain, with the rest looked up from reference TRBV11-2 and TRBJ2-7, is EAGVAQSPRYKIIEKRQSVAFWCNPISGHATLYWYQQILGQGPKLLIQFQNNGVVDDSQLPKDRFSAERLKGVDSTLKIQPAKLEDSAVYLCASIISGVGEQYFGPGTRLTVT.

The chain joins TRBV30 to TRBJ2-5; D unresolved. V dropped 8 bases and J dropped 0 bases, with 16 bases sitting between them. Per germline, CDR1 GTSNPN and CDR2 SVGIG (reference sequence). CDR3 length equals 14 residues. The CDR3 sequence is CALRRDGDQETQYF. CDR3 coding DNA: TGTGCCCTTCGGAGAGACGGAGACCAAGAGACCCAGTACTTC.

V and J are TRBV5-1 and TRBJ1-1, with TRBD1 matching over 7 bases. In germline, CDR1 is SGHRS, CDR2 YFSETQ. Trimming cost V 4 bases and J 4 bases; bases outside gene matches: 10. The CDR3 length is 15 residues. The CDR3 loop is CASSPAGGRITEAFF. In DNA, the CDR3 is TGCGCCAGCAGCCCCGCAGGGGGTCGAATCACTGAAGCTTTCTTT. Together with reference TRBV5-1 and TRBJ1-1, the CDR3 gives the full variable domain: KAGVTQTPRYLIKTRGQQVTLSCSPISGHRSVSWYQQTPGQGLQFLFEYFSETQRNKGNFPGRFSGRQFSNSRSEMNVSTLELGDSALYLCASSPAGGRITEAFFGQGTRLTVV.

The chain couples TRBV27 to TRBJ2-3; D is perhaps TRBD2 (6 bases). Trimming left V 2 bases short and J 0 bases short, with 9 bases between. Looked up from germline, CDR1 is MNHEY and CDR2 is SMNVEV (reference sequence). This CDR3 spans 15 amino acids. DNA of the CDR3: TGTGCCAGCAGTTTAATCGGGGGTAGCACAGATACGCAGTATTTT. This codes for CASSLIGGSTDTQYF.

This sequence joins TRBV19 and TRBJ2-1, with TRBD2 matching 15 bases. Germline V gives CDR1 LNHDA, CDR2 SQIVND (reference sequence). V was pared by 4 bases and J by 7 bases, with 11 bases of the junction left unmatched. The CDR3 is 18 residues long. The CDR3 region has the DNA TGTGCCAGTAGTAACCCTGGACTAGCGGGAGGGCAACGGAATGAGCAGTTCTTC. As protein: CASSNPGLAGGQRNEQFF.

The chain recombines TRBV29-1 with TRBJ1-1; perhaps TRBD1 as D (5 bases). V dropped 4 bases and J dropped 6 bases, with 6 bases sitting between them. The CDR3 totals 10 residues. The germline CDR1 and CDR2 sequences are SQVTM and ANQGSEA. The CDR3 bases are TGCAGCGTTGGGGGGGCTGAAGCTTTCTTT. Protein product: CSVGGAEAFF. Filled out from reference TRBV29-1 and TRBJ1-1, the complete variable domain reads SAVISQKPSRDICQRGTSLTIQCQVDSQVTMMFWYRQQPGQSLTLIATANQGSEATYESGFVIDKFPISRPNLTFSTLTVSNMSPEDSSIYLCSVGGAEAFFGQGTRLTVV.

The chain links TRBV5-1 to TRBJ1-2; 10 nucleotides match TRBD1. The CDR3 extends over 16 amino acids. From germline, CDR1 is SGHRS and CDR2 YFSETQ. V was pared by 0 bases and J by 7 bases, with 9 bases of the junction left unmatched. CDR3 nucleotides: TGCGCCAGCAGCTTGGGTACCGGGACAGGGGAGTCTGGCTACACCTTC. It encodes CASSLGTGTGESGYTF.

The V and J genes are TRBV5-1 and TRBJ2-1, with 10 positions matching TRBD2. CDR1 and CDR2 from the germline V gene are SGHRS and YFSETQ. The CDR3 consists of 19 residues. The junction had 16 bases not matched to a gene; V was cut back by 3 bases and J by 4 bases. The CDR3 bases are TGCGCCAGCAGCTCTATGGGGGCTAGCGGGAGCGCAGGGTACAATGAGCAGTTCTTC. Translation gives CASSSMGASGSAGYNEQFF.

This CDR3 reads CASSEARGWTNEKLFF. The CDR3, as DNA: TGTGCCAGCAGTGAAGCGAGAGGCTGGACTAATGAAAAACTGTTTTTT. The J gene is TRBJ1-4, the V gene TRBV6-1; D uncertain. The germline V gene encodes CDR1 MNHNS and CDR2 SASEGT. The CDR3 has 16 residues. Trimming took off 0 bases at V and 2 bases at J, with 10 bases between the two ends.

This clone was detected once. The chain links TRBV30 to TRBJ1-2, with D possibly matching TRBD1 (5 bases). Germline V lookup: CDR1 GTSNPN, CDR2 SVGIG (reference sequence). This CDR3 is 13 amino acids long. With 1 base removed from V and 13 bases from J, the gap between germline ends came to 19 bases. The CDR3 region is CAWSGKDKRHRTF. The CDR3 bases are TGTGCCTGGAGTGGAAAGGACAAGCGACATCGCACCTTC.

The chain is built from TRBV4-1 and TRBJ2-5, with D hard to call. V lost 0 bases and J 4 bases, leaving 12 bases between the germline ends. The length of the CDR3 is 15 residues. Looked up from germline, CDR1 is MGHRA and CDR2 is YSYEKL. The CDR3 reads CASSQDGTELETQYF. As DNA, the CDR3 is TGCGCCAGCAGCCAAGACGGCACAGAACTAGAGACCCAGTACTTC.

This chain's CDR3 is CASSPRGQGYGYTF. CDR3 bases: TGTGCCAGCAGCCCACGAGGTCAGGGGTATGGCTACACCTTC. The chain carries TRBV7-6 and TRBJ1-2; D is perhaps TRBD1 (6 bases). CDR1 and CDR2 from the germline V gene are SGHVS and FNYEAQ. This CDR3 is built from 14 residues. Trimming left V 5 bases short and J 5 bases short, with 15 bases between.

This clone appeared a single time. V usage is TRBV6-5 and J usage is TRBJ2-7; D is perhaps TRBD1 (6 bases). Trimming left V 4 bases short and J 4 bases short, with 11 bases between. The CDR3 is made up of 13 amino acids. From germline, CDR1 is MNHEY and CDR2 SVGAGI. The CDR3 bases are TGTGCCAGCAGTTCCGGGACAACTTACGAGCAGTACTTC. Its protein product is CASSSGTTYEQYF.

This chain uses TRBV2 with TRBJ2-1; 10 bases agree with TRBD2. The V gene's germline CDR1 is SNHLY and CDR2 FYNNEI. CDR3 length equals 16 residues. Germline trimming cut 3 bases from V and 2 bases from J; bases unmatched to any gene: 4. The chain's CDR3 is CASSDPGTSAYNEQFF. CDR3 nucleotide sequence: TGTGCCAGCAGTGACCCCGGGACTAGCGCCTACAATGAGCAGTTCTTC.

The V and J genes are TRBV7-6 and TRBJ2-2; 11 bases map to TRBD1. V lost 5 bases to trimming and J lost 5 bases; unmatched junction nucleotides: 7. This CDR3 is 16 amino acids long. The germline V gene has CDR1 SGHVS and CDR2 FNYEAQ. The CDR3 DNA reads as TGTGCCAGCAGCCACTCCGGGACAGGGGGGACCGGGGAGCTGTTTTTT. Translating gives CASSHSGTGGTGELFF.

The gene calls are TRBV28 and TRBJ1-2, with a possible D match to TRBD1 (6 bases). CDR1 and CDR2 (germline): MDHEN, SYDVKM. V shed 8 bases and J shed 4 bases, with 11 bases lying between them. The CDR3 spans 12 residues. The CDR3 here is CASGQGFYGYTF. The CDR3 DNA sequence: TGTGCCAGCGGGCAGGGGTTCTATGGCTACACCTTC.

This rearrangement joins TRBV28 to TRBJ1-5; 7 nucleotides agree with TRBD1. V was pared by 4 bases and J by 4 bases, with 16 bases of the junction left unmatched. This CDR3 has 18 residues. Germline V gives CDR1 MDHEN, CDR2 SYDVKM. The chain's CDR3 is CASSSPLGQRAYNQPQHF. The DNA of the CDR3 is TGTGCCAGCAGTTCCCCTCTGGGACAGCGCGCATATAATCAGCCCCAGCATTTT.

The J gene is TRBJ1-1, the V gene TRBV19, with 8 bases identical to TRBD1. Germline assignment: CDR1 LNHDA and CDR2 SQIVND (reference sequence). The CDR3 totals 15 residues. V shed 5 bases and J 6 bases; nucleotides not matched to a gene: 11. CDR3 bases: TGTGCCAGTAGTCAAAGGACAGGGATGTTGCCTGAAGCTTTCTTT. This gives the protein CASSQRTGMLPEAFF.

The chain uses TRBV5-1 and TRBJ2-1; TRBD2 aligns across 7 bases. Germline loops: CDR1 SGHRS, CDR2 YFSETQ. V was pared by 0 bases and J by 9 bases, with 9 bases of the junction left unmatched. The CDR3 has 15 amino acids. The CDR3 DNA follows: TGCGCCAGCAGCTTGGGGGGCGGGGGACGGGGTGAGCAGTTCTTC. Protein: CASSLGGGGRGEQFF.

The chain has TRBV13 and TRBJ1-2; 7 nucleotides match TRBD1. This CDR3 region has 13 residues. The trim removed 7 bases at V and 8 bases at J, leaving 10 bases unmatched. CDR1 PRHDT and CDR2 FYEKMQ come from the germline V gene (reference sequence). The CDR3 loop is CASKPLTGFGYTF. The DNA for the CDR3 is TGTGCCAGCAAACCCCTGACAGGGTTCGGCTACACCTTC. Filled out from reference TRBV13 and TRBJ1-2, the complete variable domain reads AAGVIQSPRHLIKEKRETATLKCYPIPRHDTVYWYQQGPGQDPQFLISFYEKMQSDKGSIPDRFSAQQFSDYHSELNMSSLELGDSALYFCASKPLTGFGYTFGSGTRLTVV.

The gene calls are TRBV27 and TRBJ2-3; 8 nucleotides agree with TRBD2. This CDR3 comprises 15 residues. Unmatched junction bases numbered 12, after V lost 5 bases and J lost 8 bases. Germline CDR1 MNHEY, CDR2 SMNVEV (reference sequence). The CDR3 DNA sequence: TGTGCCAGCAGTGGCCCGGGGGGGATGTCTGGTACGCAGTATTTT. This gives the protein CASSGPGGMSGTQYF.

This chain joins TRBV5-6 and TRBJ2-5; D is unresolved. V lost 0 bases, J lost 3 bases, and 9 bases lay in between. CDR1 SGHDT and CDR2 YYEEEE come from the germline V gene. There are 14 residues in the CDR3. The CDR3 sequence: CASSLAAGEETQYF. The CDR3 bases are TGTGCCAGCAGCTTGGCCGCAGGTGAAGAGACCCAGTACTTC.

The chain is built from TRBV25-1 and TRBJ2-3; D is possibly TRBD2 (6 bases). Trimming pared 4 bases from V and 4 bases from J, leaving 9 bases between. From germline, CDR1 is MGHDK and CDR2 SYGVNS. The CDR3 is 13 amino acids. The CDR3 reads CASSGRLADTQYF. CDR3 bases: TGTGCCAGCAGTGGAAGACTAGCAGATACGCAGTATTTT.

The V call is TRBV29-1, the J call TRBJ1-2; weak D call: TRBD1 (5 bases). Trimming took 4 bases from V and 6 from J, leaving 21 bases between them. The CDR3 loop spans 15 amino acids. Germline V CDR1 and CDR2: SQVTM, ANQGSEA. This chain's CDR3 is CSVVISGQGRDGYTF. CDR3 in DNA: TGCAGCGTTGTAATTTCGGGTCAGGGAAGGGATGGCTACACCTTC.

CDR3 loop: CATLGGGSNEQFF. DNA for the CDR3: TGTGCCACCCTAGGGGGAGGGTCCAATGAGCAGTTCTTC. The chain employs TRBV2 and TRBJ2-1, with D tentatively TRBD2 (7 bases). The ends were cut back, 10 bases at V and 6 bases at J, with 16 bases in the middle. The CDR3 has 13 amino acids. Germline assignment: CDR1 SNHLY and CDR2 FYNNEI.

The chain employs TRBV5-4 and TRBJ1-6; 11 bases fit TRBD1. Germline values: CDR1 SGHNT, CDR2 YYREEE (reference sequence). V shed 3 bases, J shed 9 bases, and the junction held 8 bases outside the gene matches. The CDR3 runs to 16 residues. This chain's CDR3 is CASSSGQGALGSPLHF. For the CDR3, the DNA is TGTGCCAGCAGCTCTGGACAGGGGGCATTAGGTTCACCCCTCCACTTT.

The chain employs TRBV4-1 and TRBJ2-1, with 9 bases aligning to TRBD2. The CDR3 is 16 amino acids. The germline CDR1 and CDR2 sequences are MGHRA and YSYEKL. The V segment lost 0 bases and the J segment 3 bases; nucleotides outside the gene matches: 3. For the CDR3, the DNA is TGCGCCAGCAGCCAAGAACTAGCGGGTTACTACAATGAGCAGTTCTTC. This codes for CASSQELAGYYNEQFF.

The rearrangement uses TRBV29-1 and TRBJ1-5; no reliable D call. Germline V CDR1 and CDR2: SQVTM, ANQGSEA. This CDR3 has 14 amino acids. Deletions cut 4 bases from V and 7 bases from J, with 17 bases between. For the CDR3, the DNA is TGCAGCGTTGTCACGGGAGGTTCCGGCCAGCCCCAGCATTTT. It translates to CSVVTGGSGQPQHF.

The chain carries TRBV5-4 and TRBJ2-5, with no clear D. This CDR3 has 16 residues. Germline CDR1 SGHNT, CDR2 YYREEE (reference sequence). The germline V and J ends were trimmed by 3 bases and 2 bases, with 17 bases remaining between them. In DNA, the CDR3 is TGTGCCAGCAGCTCCAACCCTCACATCCCTCAAGAGACCCAGTACTTC. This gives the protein CASSSNPHIPQETQYF.

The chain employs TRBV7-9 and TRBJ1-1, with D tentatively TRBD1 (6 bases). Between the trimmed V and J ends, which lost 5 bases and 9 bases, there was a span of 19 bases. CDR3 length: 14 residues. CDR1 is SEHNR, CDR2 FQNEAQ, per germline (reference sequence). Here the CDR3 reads CASSVPRGRGQAFF. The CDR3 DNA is TGTGCCAGCAGCGTTCCCCGGGGCAGGGGACAAGCTTTCTTT. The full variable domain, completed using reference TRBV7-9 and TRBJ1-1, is DTGVSQNPRHKITKRGQNVTFRCDPISEHNRLYWYRQTLGQGPEFLTYFQNEAQLEKSRLLSDRFSAERPKGSFSTLEIQRTEQGDSAMYLCASSVPRGRGQAFFGQGTRLTVV.